These 22 T cell receptor beta chains came from one sample sequenced in a study of blood T cell repertoires in COVID-19. Sequenced by immunoSEQ multiplex PCR; TCRdb stores in-frame clones only, minus some. This table has around 150,000 clones, 90% to 95% appearing once. The sample was peripheral blood. Receptors originate from a woman between 50 and 59 years old with acute or convalescent COVID-19.

V gene TRBV19 combines with J gene TRBJ2-1, with TRBD1 matching over 9 bases. The CDR3 loop spans 15 amino acids. The trim removed 4 bases at V and 4 bases at J, leaving 5 bases unmatched. The germline gives CDR1 LNHDA, CDR2 SQIVND (reference sequence). The CDR3 region is CASSTGTGFYNEQFF. In DNA, the CDR3 is TGTGCCAGTAGTACAGGGACAGGGTTTTACAATGAGCAGTTCTTC.

The V gene is TRBV5-6, the J gene TRBJ1-1; 10 bases agree with TRBD1. Unmatched junction bases numbered 2, after V lost 5 bases and J lost 1 base. There are 14 residues in the CDR3. Germline V gene data show CDR1 as SGHDT and CDR2 as YYEEEE. The CDR3 protein is CASSRQGANTEAFF. DNA for the CDR3: TGTGCCAGCAGTCGACAGGGGGCGAACACTGAAGCTTTCTTT.

The chain has TRBV18 and TRBJ1-2, with a tentative D call TRBD1 (6 bases). The V end was cut by 3 bases, the J end by 2 bases, with 10 bases between. The CDR3 spans 14 residues. Germline V CDR1 and CDR2: KGHSH, LQKENI. This CDR3 is CASSPDGQNYGYTF. As DNA, the CDR3 is TGTGCCAGCTCACCTGACGGACAGAACTATGGCTACACCTTC.

This clone appeared a single time. V usage is TRBV5-4 and J usage is TRBJ1-1; possible D gene TRBD1, 5 bases. The CDR3 is 18 amino acids. Per germline, CDR1 SGHNT and CDR2 YYREEE (reference sequence). V dropped 3 bases and J dropped 0 bases, with 21 bases sitting between them. DNA of the CDR3: TGTGCCAGCAGCTATCAAAATAACCCCCGGGACTTGAACACTGAAGCTTTCTTT. It is translated as CASSYQNNPRDLNTEAFF.

The J gene is TRBJ1-2, the V gene TRBV4-3; D is possibly TRBD1 (6 bases). The length of the CDR3 is 18 residues. V lost 0 bases, J lost 4 bases, and 21 bases lay in between. In germline, CDR1 is LGHNA, CDR2 YSLEER. The CDR3 DNA reads as TGCGCCAGCAGCCAAGAGGGGGACACCAAAGGAGTTAGCTATGGCTACACCTTC. Translation: CASSQEGDTKGVSYGYTF.

This chain joins TRBV2 and TRBJ1-2, with D maybe TRBD1 (5 bases). V dropped 10 bases and J dropped 4 bases, with 22 bases sitting between them. The CDR3 has 15 residues. CDR1 is SNHLY, CDR2 FYNNEI, per germline. CDR3 bases: TGTGCCACCCTTTCCGGGCCGATACAGGCCTATGGCTACACCTTC. Translated, it gives CATLSGPIQAYGYTF.

This chain connects TRBV7-9 to TRBJ2-6; D may be TRBD2 (5 bases). The length of the CDR3 is 16 residues. Germline V gives CDR1 SEHNR, CDR2 FQNEAQ (reference sequence). V was trimmed by 4 bases and J by 0 bases, leaving 10 bases between them. Here the CDR3 reads CASSYGVSSGANVLTF. CDR3 nucleotides: TGTGCCAGCAGCTACGGGGTGTCCTCTGGGGCCAACGTCCTGACTTTC.

CDR3 in amino acids: CASSLHGEIVPGGEQFF. The CDR3 DNA reads as TGTGCCAGCAGTCTCCATGGGGAGATCGTTCCAGGGGGGGAGCAGTTCTTC. V and J are TRBV28 and TRBJ2-1; possible D gene TRBD1, 7 bases. V dropped 5 bases and J dropped 10 bases, with 27 bases sitting between them. Germline assignment: CDR1 MDHEN and CDR2 SYDVKM. The CDR3 has 17 residues.

The V and J genes are TRBV10-3 and TRBJ1-2, with TRBD1 matching 10 bases. From germline, CDR1 is ENHRY and CDR2 SYGVKD. CDR3 length: 17 amino acids. J was trimmed by 3 bases and V by 10 bases; bases with no gene match: 17. The CDR3 coding sequence is TGTGCCACCCCAGCCCCCGTCGGGACAGGGGTGGACTATGGCTACACCTTC. Translated, it gives CATPAPVGTGVDYGYTF.

The CDR3 DNA reads as TGTGCCAGCAGCCTCTCCGACAGCCCCCTTCGGGGCTACACCTTC. Its translation: CASSLSDSPLRGYTF. The chain has TRBV3-1 (or the pseudogene TRBV3-2) and TRBJ1-2; D may be TRBD1 (5 bases). The CDR3 loop spans 15 amino acids. The germline V gene encodes CDR1 LGHDT and CDR2 YNNKEL (reference sequence). The V end lost 4 bases, the J end lost 8 bases, and 20 bases lay between the germline ends.

The V gene is TRBV25-1, the J gene TRBJ1-6; TRBD1 matches at 11 bases. Germline CDR1 MGHDK, CDR2 SYGVNS. The CDR3 is made up of 14 amino acids. The junction had 3 bases not matched to a gene; V was cut back by 7 bases and J by 7 bases. CDR3 in DNA: TGTGCCAGCATGGGGACAGGGGGAAATTCACCCCTCCACTTT. It yields the protein CASMGTGGNSPLHF.

Worth noting for this clone: At the DNA level, this CDR3 is encoded by other sequences in the same sample as well. The chain couples TRBV18 to TRBJ1-1; D unresolved. The CDR3 has 14 amino acids. V was shortened by 2 bases and J by 1 base, with 8 bases between the two germline ends. Germline values: CDR1 KGHSH, CDR2 LQKENI. The CDR3 sequence is CASSPAGRNTEAFF. In DNA form, the CDR3 reads TGTGCCAGCTCACCAGCAGGTAGGAACACTGAAGCTTTCTTT.

This rearrangement joins TRBV5-6 to TRBJ1-1; maybe TRBD1 (6 bases). V lost 0 bases and J lost 3, with 12 bases in between. CDR1 and CDR2 (germline): SGHDT, YYEEEE. This CDR3 is 15 amino acids long. The CDR3 sequence: CASSLANREHTEAFF. The CDR3 DNA follows: TGTGCCAGCAGCTTGGCCAACAGGGAGCACACTGAAGCTTTCTTT.

Points on this clone: A read error may produce the germline difference seen at one junction end. This rearrangement joins TRBV6-1 to TRBJ1-2; D is perhaps TRBD1 (6 bases). The germline gives CDR1 MNHNS, CDR2 SASEGT. This CDR3 is built from 16 residues. The CDR3 sequence is CASSEGGIGIPYGYTF. In DNA form, the CDR3 reads TGTGCCAGTAGTGAGGGGGGGATAGGGATCCCCTATGGCTACACCTTC.

The chain uses TRBV19 and TRBJ1-3, with 7 bases aligning to TRBD1. Per the germline V gene, CDR1 is LNHDA and CDR2 is SQIVND (reference sequence). V lost 10 bases and J lost 7; bases outside the gene matches: 10. The CDR3 has 13 amino acids. CDR3 coding DNA: TGTGCCACCGAGACAGGGTCGTCGAACACCATATATTTT. Residues: CATETGSSNTIYF.

The chain has TRBV14 and TRBJ1-2; 9 positions match TRBD1. The germline gives CDR1 SGHDN, CDR2 FVKESK. The CDR3 is made up of 13 amino acids. V lost 4 bases, J lost 5 bases, and 2 bases stayed unmatched. CDR3 region: CASSRTGEYGYTF. CDR3 coding DNA: TGTGCCAGCAGCCGGACAGGGGAATATGGCTACACCTTC.

The chain joins TRBV10-3 to TRBJ1-1; 9 bases fit TRBD1. V dropped 5 bases and J dropped 2; count of bases not matched to a gene: 6. The CDR3 is made up of 15 amino acids. CDR1 is ENHRY, CDR2 SYGVKD, per germline. The CDR3 DNA sequence: TGTGCCATCAGTCCCCAACAGGGGGCCAACACTGAAGCTTTCTTT. Translation gives CAISPQQGANTEAFF.

The chain uses TRBV30 and TRBJ2-5, with D possibly being TRBD2 (6 bases). V gave up 2 bases and J gave up 5 bases, with 12 bases separating them. Germline CDR1 GTSNPN, CDR2 SVGIG (reference sequence). The CDR3 has 13 residues. The CDR3 spells CAWSIGGRETQYF. CDR3 DNA: TGTGCCTGGAGTATCGGAGGGAGGGAGACCCAGTACTTC.

The chain has TRBV4-3 and TRBJ2-1; possible D gene TRBD1, 6 bases. The V gene lost 4 bases and the J gene lost 8 bases, with 15 bases spanning the gap. Germline V CDR1 and CDR2: LGHNA, YSLEER. The CDR3 sequence is 14 residues long. The CDR3 DNA sequence: TGCGCCAGCAGCCCCGGACAGAGAGGGGATGAGCAGTTCTTC. It yields the protein CASSPGQRGDEQFF.

J is TRBJ1-2 and V is TRBV19, with 7 bases aligning to TRBD1. Germline CDR1 is LNHDA and CDR2 is SQIVND (reference sequence). V was clipped by 6 bases and J by 7 bases; unmatched bases: 8. CDR3 length: 13 amino acids. The chain's CDR3 is CASSPRTGSGYTF. CDR3 nucleotides: TGTGCCAGTAGCCCTAGGACAGGCTCTGGCTACACCTTC.

The genes are TRBV21-1 and TRBJ2-1; TRBD2, the table's D call, was not compared with the DNA. TRBV21-1 is a pseudogene segment. The CDR3 contains 13 residues. The CDR3 spells CASRTSGSTEQFF. CDR3 DNA: TGTGCCAGCAGAACTAGCGGGAGTACTGAGCAGTTCTTC.

This chain joins TRBV19 and TRBJ2-7; TRBD1 might be the D (6 bases). V was clipped by 8 bases and J by 2 bases, with 13 bases between them. There are 13 residues in the CDR3. Germline CDR1 reads LNHDA; CDR2 reads SQIVND (reference sequence). Here the CDR3 reads CASSDSEAYEQYF. CDR3 nucleotides: TGTGCCAGTTCGGACAGTGAAGCCTACGAGCAGTACTTC. Drawing the rest from reference TRBV19 and TRBJ2-7, the complete variable domain is DGGITQSPKYLFRKEGQNVTLSCEQNLNHDAMYWYRQDPGQGLRLIYYSQIVNDFQKGDIAEGYSVSREKKESFPLTVTSAQKNPTAFYLCASSDSEAYEQYFGPGTRLTVT.